This T cell receptor beta chain is from a study of shared clonotypes between healthy human individuals. About the research overall: A couple of women and a few men aged 18 to 49 made up the donors.

A single count supports this clone. Germline values: CDR1 SEHNR, CDR2 FQNEAQ (reference sequence). V lost 5 bases and J 7 bases, leaving 17 bases between the germline ends. There are 14 residues in the CDR3. Data came from immunoSEQ multiplex PCR; TCRdb stores just in-frame clones and leaves some out. The data show under 650,000 clones, roughly 95% seen once. Sequencing was performed on naive CD4+ T cells sorted from blood. This sample's subset: CD45RA+ positively selected. The chain recombines TRBV7-9 with TRBJ1-1; D gene uncertain. This clonotype was sampled from a woman aged 25 to 39 in good health. The CDR3 sequence: CASSLIIRPHEAFF. Here the CDR3 DNA reads TGTGCCAGCAGCCTAATAATCCGGCCTCATGAAGCTTTCTTT. Complete variable domain (other parts from reference TRBV7-9 and TRBJ1-1): DTGVSQNPRHKITKRGQNVTFRCDPISEHNRLYWYRQTLGQGPEFLTYFQNEAQLEKSRLLSDRFSAERPKGSFSTLEIQRTEQGDSAMYLCASSLIIRPHEAFFGQGTRLTVV.